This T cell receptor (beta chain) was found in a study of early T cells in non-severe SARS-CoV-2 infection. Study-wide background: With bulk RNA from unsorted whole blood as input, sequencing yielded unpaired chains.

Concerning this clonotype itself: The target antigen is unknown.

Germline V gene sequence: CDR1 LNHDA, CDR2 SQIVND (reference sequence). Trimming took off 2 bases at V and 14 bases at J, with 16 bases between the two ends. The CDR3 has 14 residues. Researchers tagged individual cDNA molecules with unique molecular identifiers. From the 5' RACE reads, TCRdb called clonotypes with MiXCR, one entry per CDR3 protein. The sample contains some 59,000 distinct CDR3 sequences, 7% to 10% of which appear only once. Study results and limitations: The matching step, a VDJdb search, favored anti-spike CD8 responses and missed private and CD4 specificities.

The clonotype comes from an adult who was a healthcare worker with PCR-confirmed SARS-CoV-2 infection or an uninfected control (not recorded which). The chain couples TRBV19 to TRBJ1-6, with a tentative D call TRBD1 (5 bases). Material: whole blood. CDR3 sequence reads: CASSISRQRGTLHF. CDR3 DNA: TGTGCCAGTAGTATATCTCGACAGCGCGGAACCCTCCACTTT.